The 20 T cell receptor beta chains reported below all come from one sample, sequenced in a study of T cell changes during pregnancy in multiple sclerosis (dated by TCRdb to between 2018 and 2021). The receptor library was made with the immunoSEQ multiplex PCR assay. Entries here come from immuneACCESS through TCRdb and include only in-frame sequences with V and J called. Some clones fail to appear in such tables; in the studies checked, an unresolved V gene covers under half of the shortfall, and the cause of the remainder is unknown. The sample profile shows around 100,000 clones; approximately 89% of them were found once. The ten top clones hold about 3.5% of the sample. Sequenced material: peripheral blood, taken after pregnancy. The receptors shown here come from a female donor with multiple sclerosis, enrolled in a pregnancy study.

The chain is built from TRBV2 and TRBJ1-1; maybe TRBD1 (6 bases). CDR1 is SNHLY, CDR2 FYNNEI, per germline. Trimming removed 6 bases from V and 4 bases from J, with 12 bases in between. The CDR3 consists of 13 residues. The CDR3 region is CASRLDSVTEAFF. CDR3 bases: TGTGCCAGCAGATTGGACAGCGTCACTGAAGCTTTCTTT.

This chain links TRBV10-2 with TRBJ2-4; 9 bases align to TRBD1. The germline CDR1 and CDR2 sequences are WSHSY and SAAADI. This CDR3 spans 13 amino acids. V lost 10 bases and J lost 4; bases outside the gene matches: 5. For the CDR3, the DNA is TGCGCCATCCGGGACAGGGAGAAAAACATTCAGTACTTC. Translated, it gives CAIRDREKNIQYF.

The rearrangement uses TRBV11-3 and TRBJ1-6; D might be TRBD1 (6 bases). Germline-derived CDR1 and CDR2 are SGHNT and YENEEA. CDR3 length: 13 amino acids. The V end lost 2 bases, the J end lost 14 bases, and 13 bases lay between the germline ends. CDR3: CASSLNPGGSLHF. CDR3 nucleotide sequence: TGTGCCAGCAGCTTAAACCCGGGGGGCTCCCTCCACTTT.

The chain uses TRBV6-1 and TRBJ1-1, with 8 bases that match TRBD1. Germline assignment: CDR1 MNHNS and CDR2 SASEGT. The CDR3 spans 12 residues. With 5 bases clipped from V and 4 bases from J, the junction kept 0 bases outside the gene matches. This CDR3 reads CASSTGGTEAFF. The CDR3 DNA reads as TGTGCCAGCAGTACAGGGGGCACTGAAGCTTTCTTT.

V gene TRBV9 combines with J gene TRBJ2-5; 7 positions match TRBD1. Germline CDR1 and CDR2: SGDLS and YYNGEE. Germline trimming cut 3 bases from V and 1 base from J; bases unmatched to any gene: 3. This CDR3 is built from 14 residues. This chain's CDR3 is CASSGGQVQETQYF. CDR3 nucleotides: TGTGCCAGCAGCGGCGGACAGGTCCAAGAGACCCAGTACTTC.

This chain uses TRBV27 with TRBJ2-2, with TRBD2 matching 7 bases. The germline gives CDR1 MNHEY, CDR2 SMNVEV (reference sequence). Losses at the gene ends were 5 bases for V and 2 bases for J; bases not matched to a gene: 8. The CDR3 is 16 amino acids. This chain's CDR3 is CASSVLLGLNTGELFF. In nucleotides, the CDR3 is TGTGCCAGCAGTGTACTGTTGGGACTAAACACCGGGGAGCTGTTTTTT.

The chain employs TRBV19 and TRBJ1-5; D call uncertain. The CDR3 totals 12 residues. CDR1 and CDR2 (germline): LNHDA, SQIVND (reference sequence). Trimming stripped 3 bases from V and 4 bases from J, with 4 bases between. The CDR3 loop is CASSIPNQPQHF. CDR3 in DNA: TGTGCCAGTAGTATTCCGAATCAGCCCCAGCATTTT.

This clone has only one observation. V and J are TRBV30 and TRBJ1-5; D may be TRBD1 (6 bases). CDR1 and CDR2 from the germline V gene are GTSNPN and SVGIG (reference sequence). The CDR3 loop spans 18 amino acids. V lost 2 bases and J lost 7, with 27 bases in between. The CDR3 sequence: CAWSRALLGEQGLQPQHF. Written as DNA, the CDR3 is TGTGCCTGGAGTCGCGCTTTGTTGGGCGAACAGGGATTGCAGCCCCAGCATTTT.

For the CDR3, the DNA is TGTGCCAGCAGTCCTTGGCCCTCCCGAACGGAGCAGTACTTC. Amino acid sequence: CASSPWPSRTEQYF. The chain links TRBV6-5 to TRBJ2-7; the D is unclear. V shed 5 bases and J shed 7 bases, with 18 bases lying between them. CDR1 is MNHEY and CDR2 is SVGAGI in the germline V gene. The CDR3 totals 14 residues.

This clone was counted only a few times. V is TRBV11-2 and J is TRBJ1-2, with TRBD1 matching 7 bases. V lost 4 bases and J lost 8; bases outside the gene matches: 13. This CDR3 contains 15 residues. The germline V gene encodes CDR1 SGHAT and CDR2 FQNNGV. DNA for the CDR3: TGTGCCAGCAGCTCGAACAGGGGAAAGGGTTTCGGCTACACCTTC. Translation gives CASSSNRGKGFGYTF.

This clone was found once. The rearrangement joins TRBV5-4 to TRBJ1-1; D is unclear. The CDR3 extends over 13 amino acids. Trimming left V 9 bases short and J 1 base short, with 13 bases between. CDR1 SGHNT and CDR2 YYREEE come from the germline V gene (reference sequence). In DNA form, the CDR3 reads TGTGCCACCGGGAAGTTGGGGAACACTGAAGCTTTCTTT. Its translation: CATGKLGNTEAFF.

This chain links TRBV5-6 with TRBJ2-1, with unresolved D. V lost 4 bases, J lost 10 bases, and 12 bases lay in between. The CDR3 contains 12 residues. Germline V CDR1 and CDR2: SGHDT, YYEEEE. The CDR3 DNA follows: TGTGCCAGCAGCGTATTGGTTCAGGAGCAGTTCTTC. It encodes CASSVLVQEQFF.

This chain joins TRBV19 and TRBJ1-3; D gene ambiguous. V lost 7 bases, J lost 0 bases, and 10 bases lay in between. The CDR3 extends over 14 amino acids. Germline lookup yields CDR1 LNHDA and CDR2 SQIVND (reference sequence). The CDR3 sequence is CASTQVPSGNTIYF. In nucleotides, the CDR3 is TGTGCCAGTACCCAGGTACCCTCTGGAAACACCATATATTTT. Complete variable domain (other parts from reference TRBV19 and TRBJ1-3): DGGITQSPKYLFRKEGQNVTLSCEQNLNHDAMYWYRQDPGQGLRLIYYSQIVNDFQKGDIAEGYSVSREKKESFPLTVTSAQKNPTAFYLCASTQVPSGNTIYFGEGSWLTVV.

This sequence joins TRBV30 and TRBJ1-4, with 10 nucleotides matching TRBD1. The J segment lost 8 bases and the V segment lost 4 bases, leaving 4 bases of the junction unmatched. This CDR3 is built from 13 residues. In germline, CDR1 is GTSNPN, CDR2 SVGIG (reference sequence). CDR3 amino acids: CAWKRDRGEKLFF. In nucleotides, the CDR3 is TGTGCCTGGAAACGGGACAGGGGCGAAAAACTGTTTTTT.

V usage is TRBV19 and J usage is TRBJ2-3; D gene unclear. With 11 bases removed from V and 2 bases from J, the gap between germline ends came to 11 bases. Germline V gene sequence: CDR1 LNHDA, CDR2 SQIVND (reference sequence). This CDR3 region has 12 residues. The CDR3 reads CASRRFTDTQYF. CDR3 nucleotide sequence: TGTGCCTCGAGGCGCTTCACAGATACGCAGTATTTT.

This clone was counted once. The rearrangement joins TRBV4-1 to TRBJ1-5; TRBD1 matches 9 bases. The CDR3 consists of 15 residues. Germline CDR1 and CDR2: MGHRA and YSYEKL. Trimming took 2 bases from V and 7 from J; bases not matched to a gene: 6. The chain's CDR3 is CASSQTGGGWQPQHF. Written as DNA, the CDR3 is TGCGCCAGCAGCCAAACAGGGGGCGGGTGGCAGCCCCAGCATTTT.

This chain connects TRBV7-9 to TRBJ2-7; 7 bases line up with TRBD1. The CDR3 has 14 residues. V lost 5 bases to trimming and J lost 3 bases; unmatched junction nucleotides: 7. Per germline, CDR1 SEHNR and CDR2 FQNEAQ (reference sequence). CDR3 bases: TGTGCCAGCAGCCAGAGGGACAGAGACTACGAGCAGTACTTC. Its protein is CASSQRDRDYEQYF.

The V and J genes are TRBV30 and TRBJ2-1, with TRBD2 identical over 15 bases. CDR1 GTSNPN and CDR2 SVGIG come from the germline V gene (reference sequence). The CDR3 covers 19 residues. V was pared by 1 base and J by 0 bases, with 7 bases of the junction left unmatched. The CDR3: CAWSGARTSGGDSYNEQFF. The CDR3 DNA sequence: TGTGCCTGGAGTGGAGCCCGGACTAGCGGGGGGGACTCCTACAATGAGCAGTTCTTC.

V is TRBV2 and J is TRBJ1-3; 7 nucleotides line up with TRBD1. The germline V gene encodes CDR1 SNHLY and CDR2 FYNNEI. The CDR3 length is 13 residues. V lost 6 bases, J lost 4 bases, and 3 bases stayed unmatched. For the CDR3, the DNA is TGTGCCAGCAGGGGGACAGAGGGAAACACCATATATTTT. Residues: CASRGTEGNTIYF.

V is TRBV6-5 and J is TRBJ2-7; 8 bases match TRBD2. Germline V CDR1 and CDR2: MNHEY, SVGAGI. J was trimmed by 0 bases and V by 6 bases; bases with no gene match: 4. There are 14 residues in the CDR3. The DNA of the CDR3 is TGTGCCAGCAGCCCCGGGACTAGCTCCTACGAGCAGTACTTC. This encodes CASSPGTSSYEQYF.